This record looks at one T cell receptor beta chain sequence and its context. The source of the sample is a study of T cell changes during pregnancy in multiple sclerosis. After removal of 5 bases from V and 1 base from J, the junction contained 8 bases not matched to a gene. The CDR3 totals 16 residues. The germline V gene encodes CDR1 SGHAT and CDR2 FQDESV (reference sequence). TCRdb's copy holds only in-frame clones and misses some; the assay was immunoSEQ multiplex PCR. The table records approximately 88,000 clones, approximately 92% of them present only once. The TCR originated in a female donor with multiple sclerosis, enrolled in a pregnancy study. The sequences come from peripheral blood, collected in the first trimester of pregnancy. V gene TRBV11-1 combines with J gene TRBJ2-1; 7 bases agree with TRBD1. The CDR3 protein is CASSPTGQLSYNEQFF. CDR3 in DNA: TGTGCCAGCAGCCCTACGGGACAGCTTTCCTACAATGAGCAGTTCTTC.